The T cell receptor beta chain described here comes from a study of shared clonotypes between healthy human individuals. Whole-study context: Used for every donor were three CD4 naive, three CD4 memory, two CD8 naive and one CD8 memory plate.

Notes on this clone: Other DNA sequences within the sample encode an identical CDR3.

The germline V gene encodes CDR1 LGHNA and CDR2 YSLEER. Trimming removed 0 bases from V and 2 bases from J, with 8 bases in between. The CDR3 totals 14 residues. Terminally differentiated effector memory CD45RA+ cells were left out of the naive CD8 fraction, which was CD45RO-negative and positively selected for CCR7. Sequencing used immunoSEQ multiplex PCR; TCRdb keeps in-frame clones, though not all of them. The sample carries millions of clones, just under 95% recorded once. The sample taken for sequencing was naive CD8+ T cells sorted from blood. This receptor was obtained from a man aged 18 to 35 in good health. This chain uses TRBV4-3 with TRBJ2-7; D is ambiguous. The CDR3 region is CASSQEGSAYEQYF. CDR3 DNA sequence: TGCGCCAGCAGCCAAGAGGGCTCCGCCTACGAGCAGTACTTC.